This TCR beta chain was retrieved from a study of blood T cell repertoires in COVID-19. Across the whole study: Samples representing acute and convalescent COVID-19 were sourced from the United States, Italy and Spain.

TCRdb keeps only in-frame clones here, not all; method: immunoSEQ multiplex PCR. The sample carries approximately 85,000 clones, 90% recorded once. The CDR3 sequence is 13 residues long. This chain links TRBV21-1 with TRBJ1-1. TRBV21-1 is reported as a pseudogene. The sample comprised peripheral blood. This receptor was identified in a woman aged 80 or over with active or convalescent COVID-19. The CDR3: CASSKHRGTEAFF. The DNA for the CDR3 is TGTGCCAGCAGCAAACATCGGGGAACTGAAGCTTTCTTT.